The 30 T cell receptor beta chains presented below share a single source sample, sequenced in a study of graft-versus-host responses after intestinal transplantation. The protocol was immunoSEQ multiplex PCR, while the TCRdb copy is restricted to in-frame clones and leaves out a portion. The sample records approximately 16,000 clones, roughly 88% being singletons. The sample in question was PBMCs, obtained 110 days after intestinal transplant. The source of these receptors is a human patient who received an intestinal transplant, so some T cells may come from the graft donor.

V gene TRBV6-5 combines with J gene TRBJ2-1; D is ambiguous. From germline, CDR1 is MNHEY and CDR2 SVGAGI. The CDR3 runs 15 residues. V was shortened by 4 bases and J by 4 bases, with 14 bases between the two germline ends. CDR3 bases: TGTGCCAGCAGTTTAGTGACTCAAGCGTACAATGAGCAGTTCTTC. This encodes CASSLVTQAYNEQFF.

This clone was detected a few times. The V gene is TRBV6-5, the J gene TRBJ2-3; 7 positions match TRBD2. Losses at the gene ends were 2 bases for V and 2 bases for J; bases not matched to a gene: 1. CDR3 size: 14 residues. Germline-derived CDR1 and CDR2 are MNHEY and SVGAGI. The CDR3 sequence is CASSYGRATDTQYF. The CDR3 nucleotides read TGTGCCAGCAGTTACGGGAGGGCCACAGATACGCAGTATTTT.

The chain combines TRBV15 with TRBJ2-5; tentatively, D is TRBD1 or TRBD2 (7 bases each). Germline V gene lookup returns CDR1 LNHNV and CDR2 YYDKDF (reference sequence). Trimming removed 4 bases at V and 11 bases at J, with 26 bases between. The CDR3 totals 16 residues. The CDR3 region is CATSILLGGGAGEQYF. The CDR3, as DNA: TGTGCCACCAGCATATTGCTGGGAGGGGGCGCGGGGGAGCAGTACTTC.

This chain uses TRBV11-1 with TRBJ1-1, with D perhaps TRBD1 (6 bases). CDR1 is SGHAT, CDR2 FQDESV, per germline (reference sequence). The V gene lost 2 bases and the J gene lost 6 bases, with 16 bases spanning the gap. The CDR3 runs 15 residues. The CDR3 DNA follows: TGTGCCAGCAGCTTATTTGGGCAGGGGCGGGCTGAAGCTTTCTTT. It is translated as CASSLFGQGRAEAFF.

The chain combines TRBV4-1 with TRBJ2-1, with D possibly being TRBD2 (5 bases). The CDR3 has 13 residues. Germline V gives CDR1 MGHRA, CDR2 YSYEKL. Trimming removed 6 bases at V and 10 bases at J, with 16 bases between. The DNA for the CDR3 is TGCGCCAGCAGTCATCCTAGCTCTAGCGAGCAGTTCTTC. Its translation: CASSHPSSSEQFF.

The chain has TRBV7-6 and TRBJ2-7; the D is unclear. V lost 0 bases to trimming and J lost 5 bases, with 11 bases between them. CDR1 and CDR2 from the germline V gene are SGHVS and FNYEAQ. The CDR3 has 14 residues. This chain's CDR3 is CASSLAGPGHEQYF. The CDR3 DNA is TGTGCCAGCAGCTTAGCCGGGCCCGGGCACGAGCAGTACTTC.

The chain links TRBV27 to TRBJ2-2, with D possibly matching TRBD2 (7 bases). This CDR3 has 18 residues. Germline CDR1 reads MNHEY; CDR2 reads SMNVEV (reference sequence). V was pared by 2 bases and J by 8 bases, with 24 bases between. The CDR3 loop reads CASSLHPHGWGGAGELFF. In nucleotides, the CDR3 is TGTGCCAGCAGTTTACACCCCCATGGTTGGGGGGGGGCAGGGGAGCTGTTTTTT.

The CDR3 DNA reads as TGCGCCAGCAGTCAACACCCATTGGCGGGAGTCTCCTACAATGAGCAGTTCTTC. Translating it yields CASSQHPLAGVSYNEQFF. The chain joins TRBV23-1 to TRBJ2-1; 7 nucleotides line up with TRBD2. TRBV23-1 falls under the ORF class, with uncertain function. J was trimmed by 0 bases and V by 2 bases; bases with no gene match: 10. This CDR3 has 18 amino acids.

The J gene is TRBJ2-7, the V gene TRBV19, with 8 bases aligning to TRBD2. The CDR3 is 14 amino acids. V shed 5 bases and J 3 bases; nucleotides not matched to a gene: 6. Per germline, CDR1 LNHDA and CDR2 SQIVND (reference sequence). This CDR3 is CASSLGLGVYEQYF. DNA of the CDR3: TGTGCCAGTAGTCTGGGACTAGGGGTCTACGAGCAGTACTTC. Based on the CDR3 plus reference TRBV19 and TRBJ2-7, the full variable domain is DGGITQSPKYLFRKEGQNVTLSCEQNLNHDAMYWYRQDPGQGLRLIYYSQIVNDFQKGDIAEGYSVSREKKESFPLTVTSAQKNPTAFYLCASSLGLGVYEQYFGPGTRLTVT.

CDR3 protein: CATSRGAGRSYEQYF. CDR3 nucleotide sequence: TGTGCCACCAGCAGAGGAGCGGGTCGGTCCTACGAGCAGTACTTC. The genes are TRBV15 and TRBJ2-7; a possible D gene is TRBD2 (6 bases). CDR1 LNHNV and CDR2 YYDKDF come from the germline V gene (reference sequence). Trimming stripped 1 base from V and 1 base from J, with 11 bases between. CDR3 length equals 15 residues.

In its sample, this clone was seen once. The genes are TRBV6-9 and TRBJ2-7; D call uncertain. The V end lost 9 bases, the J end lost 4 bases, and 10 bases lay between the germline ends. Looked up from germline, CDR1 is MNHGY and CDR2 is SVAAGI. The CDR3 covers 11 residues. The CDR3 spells CASRSGYEQYF. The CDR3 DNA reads TGTGCCAGTCGCAGTGGTTACGAGCAGTACTTC.

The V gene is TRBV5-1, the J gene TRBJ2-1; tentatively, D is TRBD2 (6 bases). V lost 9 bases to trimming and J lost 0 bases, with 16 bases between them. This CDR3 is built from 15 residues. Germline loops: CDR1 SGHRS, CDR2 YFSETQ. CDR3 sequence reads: CATSTRLSSYNEQFF. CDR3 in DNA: TGCGCCACGTCGACTAGGCTTAGCTCCTACAATGAGCAGTTCTTC.

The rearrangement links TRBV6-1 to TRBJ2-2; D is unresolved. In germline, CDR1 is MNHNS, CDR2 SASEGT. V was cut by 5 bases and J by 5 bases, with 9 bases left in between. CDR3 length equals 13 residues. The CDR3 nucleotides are TGTGCCAGCAGTTCTGGACCAACCGGGGAGCTGTTTTTT. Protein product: CASSSGPTGELFF.

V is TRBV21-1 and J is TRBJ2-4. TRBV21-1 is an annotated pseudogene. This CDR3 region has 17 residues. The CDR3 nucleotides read TGTGCCAGCAGATTAATGGTAGCTACAGCAAGAAAAAACATTCAGTACTTC. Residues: CASRLMVATARKNIQYF.

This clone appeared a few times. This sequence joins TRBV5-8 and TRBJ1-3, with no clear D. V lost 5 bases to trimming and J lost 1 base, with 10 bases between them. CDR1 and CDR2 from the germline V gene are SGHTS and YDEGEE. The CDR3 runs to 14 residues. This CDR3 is CASRRNRSGNTIYF. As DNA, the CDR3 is TGTGCCAGCAGGCGGAATAGGTCTGGAAACACCATATATTTT.

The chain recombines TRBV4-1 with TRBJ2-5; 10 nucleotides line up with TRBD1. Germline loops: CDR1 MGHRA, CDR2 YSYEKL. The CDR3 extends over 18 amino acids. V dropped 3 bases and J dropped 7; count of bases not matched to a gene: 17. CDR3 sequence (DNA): TGCGCCAGCAGCCAGGATATCCCCGGGACAGGGGCGGGATGGACCCAGTACTTC. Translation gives CASSQDIPGTGAGWTQYF.

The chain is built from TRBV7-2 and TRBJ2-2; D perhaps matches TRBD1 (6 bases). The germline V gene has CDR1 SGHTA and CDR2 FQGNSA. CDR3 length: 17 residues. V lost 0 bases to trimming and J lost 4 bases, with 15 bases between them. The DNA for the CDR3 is TGTGCCAGCAGCTTAGCCATAGTGTGGGGGCGCACCGGGGAGCTGTTTTTT. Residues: CASSLAIVWGRTGELFF.

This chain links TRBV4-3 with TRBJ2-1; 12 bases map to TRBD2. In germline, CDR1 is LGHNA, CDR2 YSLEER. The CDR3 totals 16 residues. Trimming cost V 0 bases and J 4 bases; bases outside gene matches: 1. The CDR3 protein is CASSQDLAGGYNEQFF. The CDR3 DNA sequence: TGCGCCAGCAGCCAAGATCTAGCGGGAGGGTACAATGAGCAGTTCTTC.

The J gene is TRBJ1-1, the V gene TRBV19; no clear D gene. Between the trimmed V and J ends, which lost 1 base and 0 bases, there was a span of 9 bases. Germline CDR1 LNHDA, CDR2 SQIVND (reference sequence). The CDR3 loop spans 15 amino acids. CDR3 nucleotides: TGTGCCAGTAGTATAGGGCGCATCATGAACACTGAAGCTTTCTTT. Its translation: CASSIGRIMNTEAFF.

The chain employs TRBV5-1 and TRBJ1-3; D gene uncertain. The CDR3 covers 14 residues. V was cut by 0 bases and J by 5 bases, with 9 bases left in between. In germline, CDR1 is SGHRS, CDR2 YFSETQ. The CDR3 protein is CASSLEGWRNTIYF. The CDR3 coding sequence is TGCGCCAGCAGCTTGGAAGGGTGGAGAAACACCATATATTTT.

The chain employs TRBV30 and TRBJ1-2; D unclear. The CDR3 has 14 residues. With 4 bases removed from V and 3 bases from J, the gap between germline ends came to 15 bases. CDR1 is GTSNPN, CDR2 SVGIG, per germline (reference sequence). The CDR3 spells CAWKDDEVYYGYTF. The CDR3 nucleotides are TGTGCCTGGAAAGACGATGAAGTGTACTATGGCTACACCTTC. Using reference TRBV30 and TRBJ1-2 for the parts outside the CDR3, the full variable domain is SQTIHQWPATLVQPVGSPLSLECTVEGTSNPNLYWYRQAAGRGLQLLFYSVGIGQISSEVPQNLSASRPQDRQFILSSKKLLLSDSGFYLCAWKDDEVYYGYTFGSGTRLTVV.

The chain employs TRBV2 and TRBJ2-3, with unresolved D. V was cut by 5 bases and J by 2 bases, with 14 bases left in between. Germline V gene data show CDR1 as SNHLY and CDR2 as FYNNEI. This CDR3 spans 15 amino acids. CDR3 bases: TGTGCCAGCAGTCCCGGGCAGATTTTCACAGATACGCAGTATTTT. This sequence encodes CASSPGQIFTDTQYF.

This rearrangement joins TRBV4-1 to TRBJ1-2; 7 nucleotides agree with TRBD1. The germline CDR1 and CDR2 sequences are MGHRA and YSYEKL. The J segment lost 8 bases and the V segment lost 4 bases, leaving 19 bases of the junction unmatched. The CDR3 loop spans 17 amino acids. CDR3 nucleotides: TGCGCCAGCAGCCGTGTCTACACATGGGACAGTTTTGCGGGCTACACCTTC. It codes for CASSRVYTWDSFAGYTF.

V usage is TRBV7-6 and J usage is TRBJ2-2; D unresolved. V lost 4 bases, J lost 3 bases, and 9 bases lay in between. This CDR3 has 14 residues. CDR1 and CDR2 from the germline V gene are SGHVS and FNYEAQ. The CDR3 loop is CASSSPEYTGELFF. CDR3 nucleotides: TGTGCCAGCAGCTCCCCCGAGTACACCGGGGAGCTGTTTTTT.

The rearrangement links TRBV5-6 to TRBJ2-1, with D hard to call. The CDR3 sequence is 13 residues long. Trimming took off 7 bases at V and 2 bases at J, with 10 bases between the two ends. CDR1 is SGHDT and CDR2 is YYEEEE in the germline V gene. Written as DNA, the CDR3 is TGTGCCAGCCTACTGGGAACCTACAATGAGCAGTTCTTC. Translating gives CASLLGTYNEQFF.

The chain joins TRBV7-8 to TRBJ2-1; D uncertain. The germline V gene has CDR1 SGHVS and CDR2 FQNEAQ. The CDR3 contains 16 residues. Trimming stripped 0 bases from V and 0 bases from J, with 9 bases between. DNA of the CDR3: TGTGCCAGCAGCTTAGCGTCCTTGAGCTCCTACAATGAGCAGTTCTTC. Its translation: CASSLASLSSYNEQFF.

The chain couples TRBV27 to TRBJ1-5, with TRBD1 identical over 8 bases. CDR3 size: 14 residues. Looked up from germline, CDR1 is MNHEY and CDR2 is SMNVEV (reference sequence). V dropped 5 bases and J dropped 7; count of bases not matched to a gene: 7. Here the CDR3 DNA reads TGTGCCAGCAGTAAATCGACAGGGGACCAGCCCCAGCATTTT. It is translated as CASSKSTGDQPQHF.

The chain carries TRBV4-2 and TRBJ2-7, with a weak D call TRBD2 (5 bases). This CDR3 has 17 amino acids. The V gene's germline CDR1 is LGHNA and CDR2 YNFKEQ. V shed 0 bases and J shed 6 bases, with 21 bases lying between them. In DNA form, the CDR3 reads TGTGCCAGCAGCCAAGAAGCCCTCCTTCCGGGAAGGGTCGAGCAGTACTTC. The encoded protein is CASSQEALLPGRVEQYF.

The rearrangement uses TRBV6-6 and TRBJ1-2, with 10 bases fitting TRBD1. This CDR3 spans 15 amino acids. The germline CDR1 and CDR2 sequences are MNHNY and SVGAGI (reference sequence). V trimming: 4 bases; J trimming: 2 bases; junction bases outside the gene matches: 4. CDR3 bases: TGTGCCAGCAGTTGGGGGGGACAGGGGAACTATGGCTACACCTTC. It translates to CASSWGGQGNYGYTF.

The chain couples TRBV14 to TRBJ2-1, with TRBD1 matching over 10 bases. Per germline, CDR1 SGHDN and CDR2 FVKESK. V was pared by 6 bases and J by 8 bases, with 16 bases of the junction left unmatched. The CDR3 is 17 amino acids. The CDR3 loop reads CASRPGTGAAPGYEQFF. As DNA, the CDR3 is TGTGCCAGCAGACCCGGGACAGGGGCCGCCCCCGGCTATGAGCAGTTCTTC.